These 27 T cell receptor beta chains were all obtained from the same sample, sequenced in a study of control samples from healthy donors and cancer patients. The method was immunoSEQ multiplex PCR; TCRdb's version includes in-frame clones alone and lacks a portion of them. The sample lists 170,000 or so clones, roughly 94% occurring once. The specimen sequenced was blood. These receptors were obtained from a woman between 18 and 30 years old in good health.

The V and J genes are TRBV13 and TRBJ2-2, with D perhaps given as TRBD1 or TRBD2 (5 bases each). The germline V and J ends were trimmed by 4 bases and 2 bases, with 8 bases remaining between them. The CDR3 covers 14 residues. In germline, CDR1 is PRHDT, CDR2 FYEKMQ (reference sequence). This CDR3 is CASSWGTNTGELFF. For the CDR3, the DNA is TGTGCCAGCAGCTGGGGGACCAACACCGGGGAGCTGTTTTTT. The whole variable domain, remainder taken from reference TRBV13 and TRBJ2-2, is AAGVIQSPRHLIKEKRETATLKCYPIPRHDTVYWYQQGPGQDPQFLISFYEKMQSDKGSIPDRFSAQQFSDYHSELNMSSLELGDSALYFCASSWGTNTGELFFGEGSRLTVL.

The chain couples TRBV10-1 to TRBJ1-5, with 7 bases that match TRBD1. The germline V gene has CDR1 WNHNN and CDR2 SYGVQD (reference sequence). V trimming: 6 bases; J trimming: 11 bases; junction bases outside the gene matches: 19. CDR3 length: 16 amino acids. CDR3: CASRVPGQIPGVAQHF. Written as DNA, the CDR3 is TGCGCCAGCAGAGTCCCGGGACAGATACCAGGGGTAGCCCAGCATTTT.

The V call is TRBV7-9, the J call TRBJ1-1; TRBD1 might be the D (5 bases). The V end was cut by 4 bases, the J end by 1 base, with 7 bases between. There are 13 residues in the CDR3. CDR1 SEHNR and CDR2 FQNEAQ come from the germline V gene (reference sequence). CDR3 sequence reads: CASSYTGNTEAFF. CDR3 coding DNA: TGTGCCAGCAGCTACACAGGGAACACTGAAGCTTTCTTT. Full variable domain (outside the CDR3, taken from reference TRBV7-9 and TRBJ1-1): DTGVSQNPRHKITKRGQNVTFRCDPISEHNRLYWYRQTLGQGPEFLTYFQNEAQLEKSRLLSDRFSAERPKGSFSTLEIQRTEQGDSAMYLCASSYTGNTEAFFGQGTRLTVV.

V and J are TRBV24-1 and TRBJ1-1; D call uncertain. This CDR3 is 13 amino acids long. The germline V gene encodes CDR1 KGHDR and CDR2 SFDVKD. The V gene lost 4 bases and the J gene lost 9 bases, with 14 bases spanning the gap. This chain's CDR3 is CATSESGLGKAFF. CDR3 sequence (DNA): TGTGCCACCAGTGAATCCGGTCTCGGTAAAGCTTTCTTT.

This chain uses TRBV19 with TRBJ1-5; no clear D. The CDR3 loop spans 14 amino acids. Per the germline V gene, CDR1 is LNHDA and CDR2 is SQIVND (reference sequence). Trimming pared 4 bases from V and 3 bases from J, leaving 10 bases between. CDR3 bases: TGTGCCAGTAGTACGAAGAATGACAATCAGCCCCAGCATTTT. This sequence encodes CASSTKNDNQPQHF.

J is TRBJ1-3 and V is TRBV7-2; D remains ambiguous. V dropped 2 bases and J dropped 4 bases, with 12 bases sitting between them. The germline CDR1 and CDR2 sequences are SGHTA and FQGNSA. The CDR3 covers 15 residues. In DNA, the CDR3 is TGTGCCAGCAGCTTACGGGGAGGGTTAGGAAACACCATATATTTT. Translation: CASSLRGGLGNTIYF.

This chain links TRBV4-2 with TRBJ2-3; possibly TRBD1 for D (5 bases). The CDR3 is 13 residues long. Germline CDR1 reads LGHNA; CDR2 reads YNFKEQ. V was clipped by 5 bases and J by 1 base, with 7 bases between them. CDR3 sequence reads: CASSKTGTDTQYF. CDR3 coding DNA: TGTGCCAGCAGCAAGACAGGCACAGATACGCAGTATTTT.

J is TRBJ2-1 and V is TRBV19; 13 bases map to TRBD2. The junction had 9 bases not matched to a gene; V was cut back by 6 bases and J by 7 bases. Germline V gene sequence: CDR1 LNHDA, CDR2 SQIVND (reference sequence). The CDR3 sequence is 16 residues long. CDR3 in amino acids: CASSKTSGGAYNEQFF. For the CDR3, the DNA is TGTGCCAGTAGCAAAACTAGCGGGGGGGCGTATAATGAGCAGTTCTTC.

The chain combines TRBV9 with TRBJ1-1; no firm D call. V dropped 3 bases and J dropped 2 bases, with 8 bases sitting between them. This CDR3 has 13 amino acids. Germline CDR1 and CDR2: SGDLS and YYNGEE. CDR3 loop: CASSGEGNTEAFF. The CDR3 DNA follows: TGTGCCAGCAGCGGGGAGGGCAACACTGAAGCTTTCTTT.

The J gene is TRBJ2-4, the V gene TRBV5-6; TRBD1 aligns across 8 bases. After removal of 2 bases from V and 7 bases from J, the junction contained 14 bases not matched to a gene. There are 17 residues in the CDR3. The germline V gene encodes CDR1 SGHDT and CDR2 YYEEEE. The CDR3 bases are TGTGCCAGCAGCTTTAACGGACAGGGAGAAGTAATGAACATTCAGTACTTC. Residues: CASSFNGQGEVMNIQYF.

CDR3 DNA: TGTGCCAGTAGTATCCGCGGGGGAAGTAGGGCTCAGGGCTACACCTTC. It yields the protein CASSIRGGSRAQGYTF. V gene TRBV19 combines with J gene TRBJ1-2, with D perhaps TRBD1 (5 bases). The CDR3 loop spans 16 amino acids. V gave up 3 bases and J gave up 8 bases, with 22 bases separating them. Germline-derived CDR1 and CDR2 are LNHDA and SQIVND (reference sequence).

J is TRBJ1-5 and V is TRBV7-6; a possible D gene is TRBD1 (5 bases). With 5 bases removed from V and 0 bases from J, the gap between germline ends came to 11 bases. Per germline, CDR1 SGHVS and CDR2 FNYEAQ. The CDR3 extends over 15 amino acids. CDR3: CASSPGRNSNQPQHF. The CDR3 DNA is TGTGCCAGCAGCCCGGGACGGAATAGCAATCAGCCCCAGCATTTT.

This clone showed up just once. The chain carries TRBV4-2 and TRBJ2-1; 8 bases agree with TRBD1. This CDR3 is 19 amino acids long. Germline CDR1 reads LGHNA; CDR2 reads YNFKEQ. V shed 0 bases, J shed 2 bases, and the junction held 12 bases outside the gene matches. CDR3 in amino acids: CASSQESAGGQDTYNEQFF. As DNA, the CDR3 is TGTGCCAGCAGCCAAGAATCGGCAGGGGGCCAGGATACCTACAATGAGCAGTTCTTC.

The gene calls are TRBV12-3 or TRBV12-4 and TRBJ2-4, with TRBD1 matching 7 bases. Trimming removed 5 bases from V and 7 bases from J; junction bases left unmatched: 2. This CDR3 region has 12 residues. DNA of the CDR3: TGTGCCAGCAGTACAGGGGCCAACATTCAGTACTTC. As protein: CASSTGANIQYF.

The gene calls are TRBV2 and TRBJ2-3; a possible D gene is TRBD2 (7 bases). The CDR3 contains 15 residues. Germline V lookup: CDR1 SNHLY, CDR2 FYNNEI. Trimming stripped 8 bases from V and 5 bases from J, with 20 bases between. The CDR3 bases are TGTGCCAGCCGCGTCATGGGGGGGCTTCTAGATACGCAGTATTTT. Translation gives CASRVMGGLLDTQYF.

In nucleotides, the CDR3 is TGTGCCAGCAGTCTTACTAGCGGGGGCTACAATGAGCAGTTCTTC. This sequence encodes CASSLTSGGYNEQFF. The rearrangement joins TRBV4-2 to TRBJ2-1; 11 nucleotides match TRBD2. Germline lookup yields CDR1 LGHNA and CDR2 YNFKEQ. The CDR3 length is 15 residues. Trimming removed 6 bases from V and 3 bases from J; junction bases left unmatched: 4.

The gene calls are TRBV9 and TRBJ1-4; D not certain. Trimming shortened V by 2 bases and J by 6 bases, and 5 bases separated the two germline ends. Germline CDR1 SGDLS, CDR2 YYNGEE. The length of the CDR3 is 12 residues. The CDR3 here is CASSVDDEKLFF. CDR3 coding DNA: TGTGCCAGCAGCGTTGATGATGAAAAACTGTTTTTT.

The J gene is TRBJ1-2, the V gene TRBV6-5; 7 bases agree with TRBD1. CDR1 MNHEY and CDR2 SVGAGI come from the germline V gene. Trimming cost V 5 bases and J 3 bases; bases outside gene matches: 6. The CDR3 length is 14 residues. The CDR3 loop is CASSTGTVDYGYTF. In DNA form, the CDR3 reads TGTGCCAGCAGTACCGGGACAGTAGACTATGGCTACACCTTC.

V gene TRBV7-2 combines with J gene TRBJ1-5; no definite D call. Germline CDR1 reads SGHTA; CDR2 reads FQGNSA. The CDR3 loop spans 12 amino acids. Deletions cut 1 base from V and 7 bases from J, with 5 bases between. The CDR3 loop is CASSLGYQPQHF. CDR3 DNA sequence: TGTGCCAGCAGCTTAGGGTACCAGCCCCAGCATTTT.

CDR3 nucleotide sequence: TGTGCCAGCAGCCAAACTTACGAGCAGTACTTC. It translates to CASSQTYEQYF. This chain uses TRBV6-2 or TRBV6-3 with TRBJ2-7, with D uncertain. V dropped 6 bases and J dropped 4 bases, with 7 bases sitting between them. CDR1 MNHEY and CDR2 SVGEGT come from the germline V gene. The CDR3 is 11 residues long.

The gene calls are TRBV28 and TRBJ2-7, with D possibly TRBD2 on 5 matching bases. CDR1 is MDHEN and CDR2 is SYDVKM in the germline V gene. CDR3 length: 12 amino acids. V shed 5 bases and J shed 5 bases, with 10 bases lying between them. Here the CDR3 reads CASSHGNNEQYF. The CDR3, as DNA: TGTGCCAGCAGTCACGGGAACAACGAGCAGTACTTC.

The V call is TRBV3-1 (or the pseudogene TRBV3-2), the J call TRBJ2-1; 11 bases align to TRBD2. Germline V gene sequence: CDR1 LGHDT, CDR2 YNNKEL (reference sequence). Trimming removed 10 bases from V and 7 bases from J; junction bases left unmatched: 9. The CDR3 length is 14 residues. CDR3 sequence: CATLLAGVRNEQFF. The CDR3 DNA is TGTGCCACCTTACTAGCGGGAGTTAGGAATGAGCAGTTCTTC.

V and J are TRBV7-9 and TRBJ1-1; D is ambiguous. The CDR3 is 17 residues long. Germline loops: CDR1 SEHNR, CDR2 FQNEAQ (reference sequence). Trimming shortened V by 1 base and J by 7 bases, and 22 bases separated the two germline ends. CDR3 sequence reads: CASSLEIPRPQRREAFF. In DNA form, the CDR3 reads TGTGCCAGCAGCTTAGAGATCCCGCGTCCCCAACGGCGTGAAGCTTTCTTT.

The rearrangement joins TRBV2 to TRBJ1-2; D gene ambiguous. With 4 bases removed from V and 5 bases from J, the gap between germline ends came to 5 bases. The length of the CDR3 is 11 residues. The V gene's germline CDR1 is SNHLY and CDR2 FYNNEI. CDR3 loop: CASSAGYGYTF. CDR3 bases: TGTGCCAGCAGTGCCGGATATGGCTACACCTTC.

This rearrangement joins TRBV12-3 or TRBV12-4 to TRBJ2-4; D unclear. V was pared by 5 bases and J by 6 bases, with 11 bases between. CDR3 length: 13 amino acids. CDR3 in DNA: TGTGCCAGCAGTCCGGCAGGATCAAACATTCAGTACTTC. Residues: CASSPAGSNIQYF.

This chain uses TRBV12-3 or TRBV12-4 with TRBJ2-2; D is undetermined. V gave up 0 bases and J gave up 4 bases, with 0 bases separating them. The CDR3 is 12 amino acids. CDR3 sequence reads: CASSLATGELFF. The DNA of the CDR3 is TGTGCCAGCAGTTTAGCCACCGGGGAGCTGTTTTTT.

J is TRBJ1-2 and V is TRBV5-1; D not resolved. Germline V gene data show CDR1 as SGHRS and CDR2 as YFSETQ. There are 16 residues in the CDR3. V was clipped by 6 bases and J by 0 bases, with 18 bases between them. The CDR3 region is CASTLLYSGTNYGYTF. The CDR3 DNA follows: TGCGCCAGCACCCTCTTGTATTCCGGGACTAACTATGGCTACACCTTC.